This T cell receptor beta chain emerged from a study of T cells in Graves' hyperthyroidism and ophthalmopathy. Study-level information: Once the initial diagnosis was made, peripheral blood was obtained before any treatment.

TCR beta CDR3 regions were amplified from RNA transcripts. The HTBI primer set drove a first-round RT-PCR of the TCR CDR3. Via MiXCR, TCRdb re-called the multiplex PCR reads, giving one row per CDR3 protein. Here the sample spans about 510,000 distinct CDR3 sequences, about 14% being singletons. Study-wide points: Ophthalmopathy got predicted by the model a median roughly six months before its onset. Most expanded thyroid clonotypes above 0.001 recurred in blood.

This clonotype turned up a few times. As yet, its antigen is unknown. Germline loops: CDR1 LGHDT, CDR2 YNNKEL (reference sequence). The CDR3 totals 15 residues. V dropped 4 bases and J dropped 9 bases, with 22 bases sitting between them. This chain links TRBV3-1 with TRBJ2-7; TRBD2 might be the D (6 bases). The sample comprised blood. This clonotype originated in a woman aged 35 to 49 with Graves' hyperthyroidism. Here the CDR3 DNA reads TGTGCCAGCAGCCCTTCGAGGAGGGCAGGGTCGGGGCAGTACTTC. It encodes CASSPSRRAGSGQYF.